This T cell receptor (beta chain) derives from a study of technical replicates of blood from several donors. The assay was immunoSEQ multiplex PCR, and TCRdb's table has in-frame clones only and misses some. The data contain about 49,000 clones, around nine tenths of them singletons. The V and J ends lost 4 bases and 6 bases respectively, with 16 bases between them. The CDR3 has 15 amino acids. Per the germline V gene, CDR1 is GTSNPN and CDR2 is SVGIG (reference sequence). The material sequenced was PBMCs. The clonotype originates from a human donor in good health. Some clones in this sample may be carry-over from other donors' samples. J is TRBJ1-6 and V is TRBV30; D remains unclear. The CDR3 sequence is CAWTTLSGINSPLHF. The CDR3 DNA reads TGTGCCTGGACCACCCTTTCAGGCATTAATTCACCCCTCCACTTT.